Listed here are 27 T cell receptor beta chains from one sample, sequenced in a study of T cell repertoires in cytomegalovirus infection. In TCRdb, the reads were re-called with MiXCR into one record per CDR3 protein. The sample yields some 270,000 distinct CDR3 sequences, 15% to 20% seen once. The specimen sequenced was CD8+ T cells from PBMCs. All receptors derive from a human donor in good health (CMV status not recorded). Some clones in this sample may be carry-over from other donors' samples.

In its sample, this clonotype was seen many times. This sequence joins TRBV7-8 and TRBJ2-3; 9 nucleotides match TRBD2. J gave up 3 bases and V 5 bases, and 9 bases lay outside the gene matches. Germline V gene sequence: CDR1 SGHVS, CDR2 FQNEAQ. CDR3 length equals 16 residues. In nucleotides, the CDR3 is TGTGCCAGCAGCGGATGGATTAGCGGGGGAACAGATACGCAGTATTTT. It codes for CASSGWISGGTDTQYF.

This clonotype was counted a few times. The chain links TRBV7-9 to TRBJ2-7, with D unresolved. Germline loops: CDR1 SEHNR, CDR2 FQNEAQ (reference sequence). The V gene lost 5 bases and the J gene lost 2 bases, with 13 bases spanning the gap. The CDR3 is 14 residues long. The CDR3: CASSPRVEAYEQYF. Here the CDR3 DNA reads TGTGCCAGCAGCCCCCGTGTAGAAGCCTACGAGCAGTACTTC.

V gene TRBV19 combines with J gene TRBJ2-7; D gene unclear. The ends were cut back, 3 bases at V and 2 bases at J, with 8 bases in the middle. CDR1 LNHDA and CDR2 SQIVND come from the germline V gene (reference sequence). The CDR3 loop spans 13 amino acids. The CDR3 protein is CASSITPAYEQYF. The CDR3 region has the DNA TGTGCCAGTAGTATCACCCCCGCCTACGAGCAGTACTTC.

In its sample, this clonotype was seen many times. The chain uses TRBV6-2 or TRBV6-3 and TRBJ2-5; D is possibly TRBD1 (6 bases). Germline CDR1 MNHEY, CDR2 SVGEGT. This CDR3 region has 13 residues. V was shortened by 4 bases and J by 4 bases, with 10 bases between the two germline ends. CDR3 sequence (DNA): TGTGCCAGCAGTTTAGGGACAACAGAGACCCAGTACTTC. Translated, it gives CASSLGTTETQYF.

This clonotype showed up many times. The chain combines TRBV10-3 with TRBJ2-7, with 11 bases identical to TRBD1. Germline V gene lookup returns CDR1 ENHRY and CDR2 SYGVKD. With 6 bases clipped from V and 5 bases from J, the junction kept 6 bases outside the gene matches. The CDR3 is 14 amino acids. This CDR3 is CAIRGQGAQDEQYF. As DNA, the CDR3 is TGTGCCATCAGAGGACAGGGGGCGCAGGACGAGCAGTACTTC.

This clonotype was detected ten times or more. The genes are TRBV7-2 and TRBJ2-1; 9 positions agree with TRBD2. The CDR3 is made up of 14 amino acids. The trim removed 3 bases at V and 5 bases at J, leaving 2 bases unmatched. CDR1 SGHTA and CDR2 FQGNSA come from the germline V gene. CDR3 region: CASSFGGGDNEQFF. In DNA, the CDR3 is TGTGCCAGCAGCTTCGGCGGGGGGGACAATGAGCAGTTCTTC.

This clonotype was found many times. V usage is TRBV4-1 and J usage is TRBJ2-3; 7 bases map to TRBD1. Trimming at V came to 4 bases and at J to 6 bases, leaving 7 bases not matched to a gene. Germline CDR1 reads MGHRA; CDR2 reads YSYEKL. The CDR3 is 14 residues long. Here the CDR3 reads CASSLPTGTDTQYF. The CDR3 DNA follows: TGCGCCAGCAGCCTACCGACAGGGACCGATACGCAGTATTTT.

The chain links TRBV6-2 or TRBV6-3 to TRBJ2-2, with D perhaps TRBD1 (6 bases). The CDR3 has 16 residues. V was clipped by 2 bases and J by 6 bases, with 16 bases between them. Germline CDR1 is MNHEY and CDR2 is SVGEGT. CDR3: CASSYLPPGGPGELFF. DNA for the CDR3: TGTGCCAGCAGTTACCTCCCGCCTGGGGGCCCCGGGGAGCTGTTTTTT.

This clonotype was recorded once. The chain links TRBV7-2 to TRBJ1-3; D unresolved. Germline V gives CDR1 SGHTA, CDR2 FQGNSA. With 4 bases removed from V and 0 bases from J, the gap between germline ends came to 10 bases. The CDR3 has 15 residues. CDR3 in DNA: TGTGCCAGCAGCTCAGAATGGGGCTCTGGAAACACCATATATTTT. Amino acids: CASSSEWGSGNTIYF.

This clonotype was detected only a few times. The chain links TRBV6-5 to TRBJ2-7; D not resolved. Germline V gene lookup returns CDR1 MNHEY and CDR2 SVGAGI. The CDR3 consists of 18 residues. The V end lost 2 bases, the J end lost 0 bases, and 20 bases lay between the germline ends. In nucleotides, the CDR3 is TGTGCCAGCAGTTACGCCAAAACTCCGGAAGAGCCCTCCTACGAGCAGTACTTC. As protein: CASSYAKTPEEPSYEQYF.

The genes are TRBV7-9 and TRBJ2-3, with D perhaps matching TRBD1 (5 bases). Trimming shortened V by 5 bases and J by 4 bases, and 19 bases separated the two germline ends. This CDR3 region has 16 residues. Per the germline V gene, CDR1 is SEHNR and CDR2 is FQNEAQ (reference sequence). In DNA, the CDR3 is TGTGCCAGCAGCCCACCTACAGGTTCAGTCGCAGATACGCAGTATTTT. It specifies CASSPPTGSVADTQYF.

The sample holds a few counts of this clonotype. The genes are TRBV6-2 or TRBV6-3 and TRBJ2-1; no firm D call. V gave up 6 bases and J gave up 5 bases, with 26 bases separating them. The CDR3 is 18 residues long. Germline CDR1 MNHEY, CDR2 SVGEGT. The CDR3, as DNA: TGTGCCAGCAGCTCCCCCAGTTTCCACCCTGATCAGAACAATGAGCAGTTCTTC. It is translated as CASSSPSFHPDQNNEQFF.

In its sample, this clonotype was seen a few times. The CDR3: CASSPYKARGGDEQFF. In DNA, the CDR3 is TGTGCCAGCAGCCCCTATAAGGCCAGGGGTGGCGATGAGCAGTTCTTC. The chain uses TRBV7-9 and TRBJ2-1; TRBD1 is a possible D gene (6 bases). Germline V gene sequence: CDR1 SEHNR, CDR2 FQNEAQ (reference sequence). Trimming pared 5 bases from V and 8 bases from J, leaving 22 bases between. The CDR3 has 16 residues.

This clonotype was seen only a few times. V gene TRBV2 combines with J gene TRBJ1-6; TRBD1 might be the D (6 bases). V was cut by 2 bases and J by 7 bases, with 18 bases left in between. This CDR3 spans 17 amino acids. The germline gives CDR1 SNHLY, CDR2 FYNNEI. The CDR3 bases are TGTGCCAGCAGTGAACTCATAGTAAGGGGGACAAATTCACCCCTCCACTTT. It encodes CASSELIVRGTNSPLHF.

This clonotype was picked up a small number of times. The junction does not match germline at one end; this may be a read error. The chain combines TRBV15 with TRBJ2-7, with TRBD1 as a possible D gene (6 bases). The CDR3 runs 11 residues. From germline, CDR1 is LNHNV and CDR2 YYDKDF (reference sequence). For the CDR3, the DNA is TGTGCCACCGGCAGGGGCTACGAGCAGTACTTC. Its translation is CATGRGYEQYF.

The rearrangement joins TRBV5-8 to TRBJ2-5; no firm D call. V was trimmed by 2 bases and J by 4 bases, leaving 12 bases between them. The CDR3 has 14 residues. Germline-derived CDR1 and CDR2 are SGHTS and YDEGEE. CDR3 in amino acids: CASSLRGAAETQYF. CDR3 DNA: TGTGCCAGCAGCTTAAGAGGTGCGGCAGAGACCCAGTACTTC.

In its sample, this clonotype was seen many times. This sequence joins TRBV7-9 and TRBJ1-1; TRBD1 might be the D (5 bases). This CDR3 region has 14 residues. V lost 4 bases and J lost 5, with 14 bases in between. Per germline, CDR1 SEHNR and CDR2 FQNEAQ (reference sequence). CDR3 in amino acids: CASSSWSGGTEAFF. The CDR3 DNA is TGTGCCAGCAGCTCCTGGTCGGGGGGAACTGAAGCTTTCTTT.

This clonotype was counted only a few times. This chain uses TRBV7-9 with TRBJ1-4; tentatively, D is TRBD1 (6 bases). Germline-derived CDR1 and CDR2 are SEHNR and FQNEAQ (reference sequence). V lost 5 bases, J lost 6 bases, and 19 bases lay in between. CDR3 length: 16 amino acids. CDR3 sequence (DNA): TGTGCCAGCAGCGGCAGGGGCTTTCGACTGGATGAAAAACTGTTTTTT. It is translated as CASSGRGFRLDEKLFF.

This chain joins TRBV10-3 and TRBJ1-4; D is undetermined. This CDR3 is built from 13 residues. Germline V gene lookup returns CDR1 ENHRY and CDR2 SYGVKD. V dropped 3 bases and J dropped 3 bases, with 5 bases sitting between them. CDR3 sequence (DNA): TGTGCCATCAGTGATCGGGCTAATGAAAAACTGTTTTTT. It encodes CAISDRANEKLFF.

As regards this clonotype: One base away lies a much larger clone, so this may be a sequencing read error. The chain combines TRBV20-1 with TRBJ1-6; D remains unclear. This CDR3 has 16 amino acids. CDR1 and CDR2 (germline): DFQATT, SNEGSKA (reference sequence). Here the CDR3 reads CSARDEGYSEDSHLHF. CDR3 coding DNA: TGCAGTGCTAGAGATGAGGGTTACAGTGAGGATTCACACCTCCACTTT.

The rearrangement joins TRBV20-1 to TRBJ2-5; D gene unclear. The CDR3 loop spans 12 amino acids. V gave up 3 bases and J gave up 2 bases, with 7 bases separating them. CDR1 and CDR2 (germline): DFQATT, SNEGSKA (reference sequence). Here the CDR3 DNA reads TGCAGTGCTAGGCTTTATCAAGAGACCCAGTACTTC. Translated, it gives CSARLYQETQYF.

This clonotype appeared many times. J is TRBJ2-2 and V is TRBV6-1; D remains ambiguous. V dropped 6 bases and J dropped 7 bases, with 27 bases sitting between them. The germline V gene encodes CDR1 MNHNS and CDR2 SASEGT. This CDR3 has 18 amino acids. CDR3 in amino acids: CASRVRDAAPGEGGELFF. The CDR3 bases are TGTGCCAGCAGAGTCCGAGATGCGGCGCCTGGGGAAGGCGGGGAGCTGTTTTTT.

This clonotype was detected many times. The CDR3 here is CSARVAWGEVNTEAFF. The CDR3 nucleotides are TGCAGTGCTAGAGTAGCTTGGGGGGAAGTGAACACTGAAGCTTTCTTT. The chain joins TRBV20-1 to TRBJ1-1; the D gene is possibly TRBD1 (5 bases). Trimming stripped 1 base from V and 0 bases from J, with 15 bases between. This CDR3 region has 16 residues. The germline gives CDR1 DFQATT, CDR2 SNEGSKA (reference sequence).

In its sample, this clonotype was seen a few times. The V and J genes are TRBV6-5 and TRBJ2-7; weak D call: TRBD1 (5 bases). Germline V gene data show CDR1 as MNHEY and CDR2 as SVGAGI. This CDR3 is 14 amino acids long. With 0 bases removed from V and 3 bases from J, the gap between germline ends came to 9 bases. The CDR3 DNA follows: TGTGCCAGCAGTTACTCGGACACCGGCTACGAGCAGTACTTC. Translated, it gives CASSYSDTGYEQYF.

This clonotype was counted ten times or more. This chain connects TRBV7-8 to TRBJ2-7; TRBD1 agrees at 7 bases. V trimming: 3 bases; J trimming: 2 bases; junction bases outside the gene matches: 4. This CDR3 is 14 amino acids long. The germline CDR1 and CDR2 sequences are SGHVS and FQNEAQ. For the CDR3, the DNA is TGTGCCAGCAGCTTGTACGGACAGGCCTACGAGCAGTACTTC. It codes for CASSLYGQAYEQYF.

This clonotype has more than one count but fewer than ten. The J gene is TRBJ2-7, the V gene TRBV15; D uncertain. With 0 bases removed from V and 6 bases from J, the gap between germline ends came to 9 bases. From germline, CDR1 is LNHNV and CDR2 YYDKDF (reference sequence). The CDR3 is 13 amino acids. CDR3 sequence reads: CATSRDEPSEQYF. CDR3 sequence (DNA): TGTGCCACCAGCAGAGATGAGCCCTCCGAGCAGTACTTC.

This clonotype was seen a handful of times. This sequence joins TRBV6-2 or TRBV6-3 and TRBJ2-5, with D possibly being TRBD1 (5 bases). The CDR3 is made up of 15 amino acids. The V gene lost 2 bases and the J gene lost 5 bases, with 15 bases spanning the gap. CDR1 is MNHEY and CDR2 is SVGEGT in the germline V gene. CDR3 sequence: CASSYEMGRVETQYF. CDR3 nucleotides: TGTGCCAGCAGTTACGAGATGGGCAGGGTTGAGACCCAGTACTTC.